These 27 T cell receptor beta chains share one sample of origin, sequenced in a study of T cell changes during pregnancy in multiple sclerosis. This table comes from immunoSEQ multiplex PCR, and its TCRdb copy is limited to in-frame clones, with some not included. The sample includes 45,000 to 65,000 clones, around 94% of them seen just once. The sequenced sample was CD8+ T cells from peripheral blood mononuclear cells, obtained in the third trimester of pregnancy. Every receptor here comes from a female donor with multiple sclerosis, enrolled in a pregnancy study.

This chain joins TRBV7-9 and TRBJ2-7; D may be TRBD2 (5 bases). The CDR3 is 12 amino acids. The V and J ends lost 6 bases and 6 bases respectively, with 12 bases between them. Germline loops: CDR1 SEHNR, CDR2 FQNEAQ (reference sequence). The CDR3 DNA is TGTGCCAGCAGTGCTATGGCGGGCGAGCAGTACTTC. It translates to CASSAMAGEQYF.

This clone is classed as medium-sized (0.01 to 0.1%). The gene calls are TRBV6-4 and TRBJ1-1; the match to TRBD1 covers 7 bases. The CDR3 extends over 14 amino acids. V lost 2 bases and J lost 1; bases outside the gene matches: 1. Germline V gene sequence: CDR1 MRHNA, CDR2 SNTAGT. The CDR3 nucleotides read TGTGCCAGCAGTGACGGGACAGAGAACACTGAAGCTTTCTTT. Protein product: CASSDGTENTEAFF.

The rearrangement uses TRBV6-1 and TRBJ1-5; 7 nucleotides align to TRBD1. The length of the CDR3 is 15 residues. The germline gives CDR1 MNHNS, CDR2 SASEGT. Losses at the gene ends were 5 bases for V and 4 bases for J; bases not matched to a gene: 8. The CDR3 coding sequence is TGTGCCAGCAGTCCTCAGACAGGGAGGAATCAGCCCCAGCATTTT. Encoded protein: CASSPQTGRNQPQHF.

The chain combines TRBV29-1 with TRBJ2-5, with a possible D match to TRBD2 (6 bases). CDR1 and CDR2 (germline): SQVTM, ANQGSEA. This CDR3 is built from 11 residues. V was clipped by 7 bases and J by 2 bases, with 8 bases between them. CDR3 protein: CSGLAQETQYF. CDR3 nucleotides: TGCAGCGGCCTAGCGCAAGAGACCCAGTACTTC. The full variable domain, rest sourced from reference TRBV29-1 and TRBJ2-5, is SAVISQKPSRDICQRGTSLTIQCQVDSQVTMMFWYRQQPGQSLTLIATANQGSEATYESGFVIDKFPISRPNLTFSTLTVSNMSPEDSSIYLCSGLAQETQYFGPGTRLLVL.

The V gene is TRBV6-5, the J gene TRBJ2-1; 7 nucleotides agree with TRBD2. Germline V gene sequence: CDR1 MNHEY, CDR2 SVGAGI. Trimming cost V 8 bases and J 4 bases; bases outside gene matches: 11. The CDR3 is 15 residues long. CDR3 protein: CASRVAGVGYNEQFF. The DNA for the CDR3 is TGTGCCAGCCGCGTAGCGGGCGTGGGGTACAATGAGCAGTTCTTC.

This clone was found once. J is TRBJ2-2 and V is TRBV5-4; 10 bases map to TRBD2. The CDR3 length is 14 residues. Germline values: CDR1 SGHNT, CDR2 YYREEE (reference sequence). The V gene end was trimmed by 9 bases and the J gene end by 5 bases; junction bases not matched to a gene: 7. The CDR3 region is CAMGLAGVTGELFF. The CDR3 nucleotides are TGTGCCATGGGGCTAGCGGGAGTAACCGGGGAGCTGTTTTTT.

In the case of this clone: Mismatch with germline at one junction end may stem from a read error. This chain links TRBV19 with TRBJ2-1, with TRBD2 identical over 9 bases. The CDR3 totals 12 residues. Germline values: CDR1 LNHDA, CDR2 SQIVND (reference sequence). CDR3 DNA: TGTGCCAGTAGTATTTTAGCGGGAGAGCTGTTCTTC. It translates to CASSILAGELFF. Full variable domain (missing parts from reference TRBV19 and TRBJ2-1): DGGITQSPKYLFRKEGQNVTLSCEQNLNHDAMYWYRQDPGQGLRLIYYSQIVNDFQKGDIAEGYSVSREKKESFPLTVTSAQKNPTAFYLCASSILAGELFFGPGTRLTVL.

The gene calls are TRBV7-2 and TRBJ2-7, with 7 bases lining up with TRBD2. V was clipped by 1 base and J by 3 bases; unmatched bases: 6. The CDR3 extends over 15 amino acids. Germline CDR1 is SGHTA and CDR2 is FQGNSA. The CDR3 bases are TGTGCCAGCAGCTTAGGTCTTAGCGGGTTCTACGAGCAGTACTTC. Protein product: CASSLGLSGFYEQYF.

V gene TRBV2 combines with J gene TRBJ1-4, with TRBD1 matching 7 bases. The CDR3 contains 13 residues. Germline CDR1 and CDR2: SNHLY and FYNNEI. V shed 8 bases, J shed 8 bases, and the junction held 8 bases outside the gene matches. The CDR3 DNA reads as TGTGCCAGCGATGACAGGGTCGGGGAAAAACTGTTTTTT. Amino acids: CASDDRVGEKLFF.

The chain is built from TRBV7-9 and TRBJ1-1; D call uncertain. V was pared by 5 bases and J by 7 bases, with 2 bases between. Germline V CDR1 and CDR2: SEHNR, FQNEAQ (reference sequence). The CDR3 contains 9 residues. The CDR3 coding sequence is TGTGCCAGCAGCCTTGAAGCTTTCTTT. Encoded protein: CASSLEAFF. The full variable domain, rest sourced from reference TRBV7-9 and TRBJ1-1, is DTGVSQNPRHKITKRGQNVTFRCDPISEHNRLYWYRQTLGQGPEFLTYFQNEAQLEKSRLLSDRFSAERPKGSFSTLEIQRTEQGDSAMYLCASSLEAFFGQGTRLTVV.

CDR3 amino acids: CASSERSAGWATEAFF. The CDR3 DNA is TGTGCCAGCAGTGAACGTAGTGCAGGGTGGGCCACTGAAGCTTTCTTT. The genes are TRBV6-4 and TRBJ1-1, with D perhaps TRBD1 (5 bases). Germline CDR1 MRHNA, CDR2 SNTAGT. V gave up 3 bases and J gave up 4 bases, with 18 bases separating them. CDR3 length: 16 amino acids.

CDR3 sequence reads: CASSLVGETYEQYF. Here the CDR3 DNA reads TGTGCCAGCAGCTTGGTTGGGGAGACCTACGAGCAGTACTTC. The chain couples TRBV5-6 to TRBJ2-7; TRBD2 might be the D (5 bases). Germline CDR1 reads SGHDT; CDR2 reads YYEEEE. Trimming cost V 0 bases and J 2 bases, with 9 bases left between them. The CDR3 has 14 residues. Full variable domain (missing parts from reference TRBV5-6 and TRBJ2-7): DAGVTQSPTHLIKTRGQQVTLRCSPKSGHDTVSWYQQALGQGPQFIFQYYEEEERQRGNFPDRFSGHQFPNYSSELNVNALLLGDSALYLCASSLVGETYEQYFGPGTRLTVT.

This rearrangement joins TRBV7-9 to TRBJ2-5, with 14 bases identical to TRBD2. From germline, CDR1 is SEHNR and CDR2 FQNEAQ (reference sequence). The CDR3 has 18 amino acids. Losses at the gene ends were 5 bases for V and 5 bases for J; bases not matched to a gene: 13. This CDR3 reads CASSPDPGTSGSWETQYF. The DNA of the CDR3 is TGTGCCAGCAGCCCGGACCCGGGGACTAGCGGGAGTTGGGAGACCCAGTACTTC. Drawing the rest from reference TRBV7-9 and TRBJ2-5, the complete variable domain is DTGVSQNPRHKITKRGQNVTFRCDPISEHNRLYWYRQTLGQGPEFLTYFQNEAQLEKSRLLSDRFSAERPKGSFSTLEIQRTEQGDSAMYLCASSPDPGTSGSWETQYFGPGTRLLVL.

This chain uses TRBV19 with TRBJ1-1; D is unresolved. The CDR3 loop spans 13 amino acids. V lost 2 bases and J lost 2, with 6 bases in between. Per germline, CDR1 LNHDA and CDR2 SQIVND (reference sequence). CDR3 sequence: CASSISSNTEAFF. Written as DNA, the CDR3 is TGTGCCAGTAGTATAAGTAGTAACACTGAAGCTTTCTTT.

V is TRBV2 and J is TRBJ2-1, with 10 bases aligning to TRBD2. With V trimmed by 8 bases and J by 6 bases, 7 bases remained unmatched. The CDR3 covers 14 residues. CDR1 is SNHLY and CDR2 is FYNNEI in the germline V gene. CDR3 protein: CASLRLAGGNEQFF. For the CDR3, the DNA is TGTGCCAGCCTCAGACTAGCGGGTGGCAATGAGCAGTTCTTC.

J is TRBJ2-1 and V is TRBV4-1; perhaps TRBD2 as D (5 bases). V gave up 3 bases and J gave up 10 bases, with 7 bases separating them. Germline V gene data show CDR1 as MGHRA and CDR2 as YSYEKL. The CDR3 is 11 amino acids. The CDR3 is CASSQWEEQFF. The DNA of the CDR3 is TGCGCCAGCAGCCAGTGGGAGGAGCAGTTCTTC.

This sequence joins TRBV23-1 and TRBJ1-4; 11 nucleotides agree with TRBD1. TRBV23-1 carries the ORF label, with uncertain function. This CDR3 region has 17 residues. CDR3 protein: CAECSRDRGTSNEKLFF. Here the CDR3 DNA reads TGCGCAGAATGTAGTCGGGACAGGGGGACTTCTAATGAAAAACTGTTTTTT.

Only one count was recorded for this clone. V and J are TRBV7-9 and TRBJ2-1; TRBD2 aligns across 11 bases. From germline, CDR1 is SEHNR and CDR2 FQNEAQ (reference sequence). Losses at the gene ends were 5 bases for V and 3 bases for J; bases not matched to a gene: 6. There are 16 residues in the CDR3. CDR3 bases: TGTGCCAGCAGCCTAATAGCGGGAGGGATCTACAATGAGCAGTTCTTC. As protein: CASSLIAGGIYNEQFF.

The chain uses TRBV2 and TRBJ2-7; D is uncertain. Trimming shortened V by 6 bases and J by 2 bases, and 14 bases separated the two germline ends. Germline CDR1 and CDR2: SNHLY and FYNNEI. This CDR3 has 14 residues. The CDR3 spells CASSAPIEPYEQYF. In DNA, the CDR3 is TGTGCCAGCAGCGCCCCCATCGAGCCCTACGAGCAGTACTTC.

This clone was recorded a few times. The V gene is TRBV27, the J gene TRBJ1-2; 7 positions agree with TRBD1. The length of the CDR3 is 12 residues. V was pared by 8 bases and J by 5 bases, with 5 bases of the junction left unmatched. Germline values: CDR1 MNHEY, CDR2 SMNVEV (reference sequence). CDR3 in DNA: TGTGCCAGCGGGGACAGCATTTATGGCTACACCTTC. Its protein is CASGDSIYGYTF.

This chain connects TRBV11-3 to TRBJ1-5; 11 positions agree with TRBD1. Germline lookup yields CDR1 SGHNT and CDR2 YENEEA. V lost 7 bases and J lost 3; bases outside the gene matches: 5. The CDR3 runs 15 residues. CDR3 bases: TGTGCCAGCATTGGGACAGGGGGAGACAATCAGCCCCAGCATTTT. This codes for CASIGTGGDNQPQHF.

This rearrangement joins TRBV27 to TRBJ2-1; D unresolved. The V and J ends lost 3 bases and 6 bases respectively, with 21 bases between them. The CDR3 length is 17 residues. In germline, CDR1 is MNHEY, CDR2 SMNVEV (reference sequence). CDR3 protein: CASSFVPARGISNEQFF. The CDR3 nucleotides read TGTGCCAGCAGTTTCGTCCCAGCTAGAGGCATCTCCAATGAGCAGTTCTTC.

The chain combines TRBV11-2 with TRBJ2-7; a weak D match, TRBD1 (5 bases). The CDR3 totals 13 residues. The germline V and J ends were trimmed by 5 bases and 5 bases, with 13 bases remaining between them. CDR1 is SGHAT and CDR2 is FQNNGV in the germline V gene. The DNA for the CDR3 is TGTGCCAGCAGCCCAAGGGGTCGGCACGAGCAGTACTTC. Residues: CASSPRGRHEQYF.

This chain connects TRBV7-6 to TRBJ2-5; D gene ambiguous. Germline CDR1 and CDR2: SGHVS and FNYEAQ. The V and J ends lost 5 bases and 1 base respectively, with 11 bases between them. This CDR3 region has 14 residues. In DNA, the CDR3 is TGTGCCAGCAGCCCGGAGTCGGCCCAAGAGACCCAGTACTTC. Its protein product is CASSPESAQETQYF.

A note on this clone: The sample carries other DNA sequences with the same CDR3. The CDR3 DNA reads as TGTGCCTGGTCTTCGGGAGGAGGCTACGAGCAGTACTTC. It encodes CAWSSGGGYEQYF. The rearrangement links TRBV30 to TRBJ2-7, with 7 positions matching TRBD2. CDR1 GTSNPN and CDR2 SVGIG come from the germline V gene (reference sequence). The J segment lost 3 bases and the V segment lost 5 bases, leaving 7 bases of the junction unmatched. The CDR3 loop spans 13 amino acids.

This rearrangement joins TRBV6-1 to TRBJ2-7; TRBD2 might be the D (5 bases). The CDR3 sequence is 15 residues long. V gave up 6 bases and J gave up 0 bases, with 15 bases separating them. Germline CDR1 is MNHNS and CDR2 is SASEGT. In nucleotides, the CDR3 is TGTGCCAGCAGAATCTCCATGAGCGGCTCCTACGAGCAGTACTTC. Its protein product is CASRISMSGSYEQYF.

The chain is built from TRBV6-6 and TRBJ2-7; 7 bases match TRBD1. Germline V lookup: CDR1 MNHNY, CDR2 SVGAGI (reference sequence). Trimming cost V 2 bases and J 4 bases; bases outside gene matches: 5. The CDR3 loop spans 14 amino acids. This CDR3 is CASSYNQGEYEQYF. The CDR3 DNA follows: TGTGCCAGCAGTTACAATCAGGGGGAGTACGAGCAGTACTTC.